Below, one T cell receptor (beta chain) is given with its context. Only one count was recorded for this clonotype. No cognate antigen has been identified for it. The input lacks base qualities; no much larger clone sits a single base away. Support from one read is weak. All donors in the pool were aged about 18 to 45 years, and the pool included approximately 360 males and some 180 females. From approximately 180 liters of pooled peripheral blood, peripheral leukocyte polyA+ RNA was isolated. The starting material was a commercial mRNA preparation from normal human peripheral blood leukocytes pooled from 550 to 600 individuals. The sequencer listed for this sample is Illumina Genome Analyzer II. After two rounds of nested PCR using TRBC1/TRBC2-specific primers, a RACE product of roughly 520 bp was obtained and then gel-purified. To give RACE a 5' anchor, first-strand cDNA synthesis used a TRBC-specific primer together with a template-switching oligonucleotide. Since the RACE amplicon was too long to sequence directly with short reads, the amplicon was concatemerized by ligation and then sheared by sonication. PAGE was used to isolate a size fraction of 100 to 300 bp, and that fraction then underwent shotgun sequencing on the Illumina platform. Sequencing on an Illumina GAII produced 18.8 million 36-nt reads and 21.7 million 50-nt single-end reads in separate runs. The authors processed their data as follows. Assembly of the roughly 41 million pooled reads was done with iSSAKE, using the parameters -m 15, -o 2 and -r 0.7. Seeds for the de novo CDR3 beta assemblies came from reads aligning to the ends of Ensembl TRBV gene predictions that carried unmatched junctional bases. Rather than raw read depth, the number of matching assembled contigs was used to estimate clonotype abundance. Of the assembled clonotypes, 2,098 (roughly 5.9%) were found to have in-frame stop codons and were removed, so that around 34,000 productive clonotypes were retained. Of the 288 unique TCR sequences obtained by Sanger sequencing of cloned RACE products, about 68% were also present in the Illumina assembly. TCRdb redid the processing of the public reads, applying fastp at Q25 and MiXCR, and retained in-frame beta chains. When rows share a CDR3 protein, they turn into one entry using the most common DNA and genes. TCRdb's processing, not the authors' own work, is the source of the V and J calls. The sample records approximately 4,000 distinct CDR3 sequences, about 38% of which are singletons. Around 3.1% of the sample rests with the top ten.

The germline V gene supplies CDR1 MRHNA and CDR2 SNTAGT. For this chain, trimming is 5 bases at the V end and 6 bases at the J end, and the number of junction bases without a gene match is 4. The CDR3 sequence holds 13 residues, the cysteine and phenylalanine included. The read is trimmed to its CDR3 DNA, 39 bases read in frame from base 1. The entry originates in a study of massively parallel sequencing of T cell beta chains (dated by TCRdb to the late 2000s). In terms of the full investigation: Using 5'-RACE, Illumina short-read sequencing and a dedicated short-read assembly strategy, the study profiled the diversity of human TCR beta CDR3 in peripheral blood.

On the study overall, not on this receptor specifically: Most clonotypes (about 70% of the roughly 35,000) were supported by a single sequence read, which could in principle inflate apparent diversity. A unique TRBV gene could be assigned to only about 23,000 (around 70%) of the clonotypes. Among 30,000 to 40,000 distinct clonotypes, around 65% of clonotypes but only 15% to 20% of assemblies were accounted for by single-copy clonotypes. Usage of TRBV genes spanned from about 0.01% for TRBV17 up to about 25% for TRBV20-1, while TRBJ usage spanned from over 1.5% for TRBJ2-6 up to 17.2% for TRBJ2-1. The reported gene usage frequencies may have been skewed by preferential PCR amplification of some TRBV and TRBJ sequences. The length of CDR3 beta varied from 21 to 81 nucleotides, with the peak at 45 nucleotides. In subsampling, clonotype counts increased linearly with read number, which indicated that sequencing depth was far from saturation. Since the RNA was pooled from many donors, the results show population-average clonotype abundance and not the repertoire of any individual.

The rearrangement combines TRBV6-4 with TRBJ2-4, with 7 middle bases fitting TRBD2. The source is a pool of human donors in good health; the sample was commercial RNA pooled from many donors. Sequencing used commercial RNA from peripheral blood pooled from many donors. The CDR3 protein: CASSRTGGNIQYF. The nucleotide sequence is given as TGTGCCAGCAGTAGGACGGGAGGAAACATTCAGTACTTC.